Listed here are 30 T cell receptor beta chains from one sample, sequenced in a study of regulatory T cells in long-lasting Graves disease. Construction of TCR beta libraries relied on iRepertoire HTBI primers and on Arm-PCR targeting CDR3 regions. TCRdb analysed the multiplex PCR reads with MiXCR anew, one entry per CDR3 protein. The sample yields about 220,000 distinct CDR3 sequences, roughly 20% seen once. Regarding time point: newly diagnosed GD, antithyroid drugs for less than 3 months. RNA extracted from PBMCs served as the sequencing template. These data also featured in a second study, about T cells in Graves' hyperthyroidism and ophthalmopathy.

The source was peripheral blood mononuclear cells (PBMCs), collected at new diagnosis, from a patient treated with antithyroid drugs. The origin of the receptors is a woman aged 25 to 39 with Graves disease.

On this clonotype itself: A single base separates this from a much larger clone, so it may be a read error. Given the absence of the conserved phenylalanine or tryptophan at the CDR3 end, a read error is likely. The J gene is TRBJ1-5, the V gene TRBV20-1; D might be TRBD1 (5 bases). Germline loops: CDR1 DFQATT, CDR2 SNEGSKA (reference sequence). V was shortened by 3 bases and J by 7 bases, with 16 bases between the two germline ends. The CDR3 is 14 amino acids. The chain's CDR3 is CSASRPGGRQPQHI. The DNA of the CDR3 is TGCAGTGCTAGCCGTCCGGGGGGGAGACAGCCCCAGCATATT.

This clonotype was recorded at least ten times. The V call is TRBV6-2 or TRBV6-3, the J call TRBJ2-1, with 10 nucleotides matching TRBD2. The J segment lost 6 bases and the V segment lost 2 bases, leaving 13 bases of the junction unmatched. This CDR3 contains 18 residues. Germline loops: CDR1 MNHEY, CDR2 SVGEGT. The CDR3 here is CASSYHRAVAGGINEQFF. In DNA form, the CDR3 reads TGTGCCAGCAGTTACCACCGGGCGGTAGCGGGAGGTATCAATGAGCAGTTCTTC.

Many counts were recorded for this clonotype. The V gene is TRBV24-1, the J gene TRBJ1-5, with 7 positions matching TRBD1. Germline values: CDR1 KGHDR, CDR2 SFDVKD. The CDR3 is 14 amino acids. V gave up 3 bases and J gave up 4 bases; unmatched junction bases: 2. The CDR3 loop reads CATSDPTGNQPQHF. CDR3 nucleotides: TGTGCCACCAGTGATCCGACAGGGAATCAGCCCCAGCATTTT.

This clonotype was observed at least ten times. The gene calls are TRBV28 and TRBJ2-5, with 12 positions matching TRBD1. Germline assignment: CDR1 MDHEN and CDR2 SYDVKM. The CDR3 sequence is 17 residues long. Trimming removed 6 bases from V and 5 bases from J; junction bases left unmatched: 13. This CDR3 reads CASRLPGQGAGRETQYF. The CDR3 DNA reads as TGTGCCAGCAGGCTTCCGGGACAGGGGGCCGGCCGGGAGACCCAGTACTTC.

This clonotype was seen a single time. The DNA of the CDR3 is TGTGCCATCAGTGTGTTCCCCGGGACAGGCAAAGTCTACGAGCAGTACTTC. Residues: CAISVFPGTGKVYEQYF. The chain employs TRBV10-3 and TRBJ2-3; 8 positions match TRBD1. The J call could be wrong; TRBJ2-7 is a better fit for the DNA end. CDR3 length: 17 residues. The V gene's germline CDR1 is ENHRY and CDR2 SYGVKD.

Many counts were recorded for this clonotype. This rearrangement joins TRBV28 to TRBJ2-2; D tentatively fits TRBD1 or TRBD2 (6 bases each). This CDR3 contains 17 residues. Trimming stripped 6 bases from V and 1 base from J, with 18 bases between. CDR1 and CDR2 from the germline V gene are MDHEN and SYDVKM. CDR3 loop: CASSLRGAIRNTGELFF. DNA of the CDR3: TGTGCCAGCAGCTTGAGGGGGGCCATTAGGAACACCGGGGAGCTGTTTTTT.

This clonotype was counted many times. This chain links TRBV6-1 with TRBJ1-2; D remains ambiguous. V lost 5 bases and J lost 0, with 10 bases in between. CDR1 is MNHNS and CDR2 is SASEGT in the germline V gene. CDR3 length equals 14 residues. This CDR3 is CASSPWEANYGYTF. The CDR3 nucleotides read TGTGCCAGCAGTCCATGGGAGGCTAACTATGGCTACACCTTC.

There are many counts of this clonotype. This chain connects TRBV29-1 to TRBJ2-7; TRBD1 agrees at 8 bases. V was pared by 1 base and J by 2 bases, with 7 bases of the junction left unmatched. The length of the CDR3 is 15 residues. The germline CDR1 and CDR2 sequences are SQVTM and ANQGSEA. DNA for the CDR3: TGCAGCGTTGAAGTTCAGGGGGCAGCCCCCTACGAGCAGTACTTC. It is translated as CSVEVQGAAPYEQYF.

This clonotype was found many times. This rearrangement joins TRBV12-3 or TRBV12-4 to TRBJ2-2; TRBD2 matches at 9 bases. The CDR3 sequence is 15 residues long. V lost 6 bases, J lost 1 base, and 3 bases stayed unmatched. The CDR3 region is CASRRTSENTGELFF. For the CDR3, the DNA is TGTGCCAGCAGGCGGACTAGCGAGAACACCGGGGAGCTGTTTTTT.

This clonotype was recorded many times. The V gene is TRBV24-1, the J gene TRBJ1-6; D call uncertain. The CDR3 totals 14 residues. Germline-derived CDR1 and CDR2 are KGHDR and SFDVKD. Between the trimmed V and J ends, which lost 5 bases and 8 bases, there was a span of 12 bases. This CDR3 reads CATSAGASYSPLHF. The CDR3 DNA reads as TGTGCCACCAGTGCCGGAGCGTCCTATTCACCCCTCCACTTT.

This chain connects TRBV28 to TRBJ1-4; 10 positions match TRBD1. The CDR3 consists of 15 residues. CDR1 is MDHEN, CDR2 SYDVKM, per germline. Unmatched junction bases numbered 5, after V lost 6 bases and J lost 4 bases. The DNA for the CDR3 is TGTGCCAGCAGCCTCGGGACAGGGGTTAATGAAAAACTGTTTTTT. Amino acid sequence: CASSLGTGVNEKLFF.

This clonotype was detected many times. The CDR3 is CASSSSMRTEAFF. CDR3 nucleotide sequence: TGTGCCAGCAGCTCCTCGATGAGGACTGAAGCTTTCTTT. The chain recombines TRBV7-9 with TRBJ1-1; D gene unclear. The CDR3 runs to 13 residues. Trimming removed 4 bases from V and 5 bases from J, with 11 bases in between. CDR1 is SEHNR, CDR2 FQNEAQ, per germline (reference sequence).

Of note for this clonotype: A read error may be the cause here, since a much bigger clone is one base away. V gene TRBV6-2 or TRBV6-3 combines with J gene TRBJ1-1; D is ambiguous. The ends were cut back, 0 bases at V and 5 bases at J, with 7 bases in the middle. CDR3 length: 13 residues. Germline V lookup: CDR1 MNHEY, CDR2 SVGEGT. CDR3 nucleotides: TGTGCCAGCAGTTACTCTGAATCGACTGAAGCTTTCTTT. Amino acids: CASSYSESTEAFF.

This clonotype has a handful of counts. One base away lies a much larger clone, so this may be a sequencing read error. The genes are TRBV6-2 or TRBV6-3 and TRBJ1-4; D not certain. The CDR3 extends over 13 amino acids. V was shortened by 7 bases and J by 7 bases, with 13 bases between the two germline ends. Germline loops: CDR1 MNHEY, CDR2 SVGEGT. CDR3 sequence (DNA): TGTGCCAGCACTGGAGGGTTCGGTGAAAAACTGTTTTTT. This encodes CASTGGFGEKLFF.

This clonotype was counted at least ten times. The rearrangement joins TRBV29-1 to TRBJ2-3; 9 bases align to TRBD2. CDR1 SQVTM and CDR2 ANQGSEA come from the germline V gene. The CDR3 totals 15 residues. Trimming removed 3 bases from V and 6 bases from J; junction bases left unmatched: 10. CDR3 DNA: TGCAGCGTTGATACCCCGGGACTAGCACTGGATACGCAGTATTTT. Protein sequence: CSVDTPGLALDTQYF.

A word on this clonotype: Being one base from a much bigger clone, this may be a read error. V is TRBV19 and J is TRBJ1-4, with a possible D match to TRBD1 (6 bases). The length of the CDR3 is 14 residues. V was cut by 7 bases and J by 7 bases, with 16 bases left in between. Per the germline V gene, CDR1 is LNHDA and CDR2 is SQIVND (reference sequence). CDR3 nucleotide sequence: TGTGCCAGTAACCCGACGCCGGGGGCTGAAAAACTGTTTTTT. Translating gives CASNPTPGAEKLFF.

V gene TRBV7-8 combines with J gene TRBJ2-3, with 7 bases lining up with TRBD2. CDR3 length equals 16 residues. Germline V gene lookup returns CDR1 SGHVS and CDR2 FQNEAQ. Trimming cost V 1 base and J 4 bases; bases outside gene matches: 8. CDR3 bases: TGTGCCAGCAGCTTAGGGGTGGGGGGGTCCGCAGATACGCAGTATTTT. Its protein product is CASSLGVGGSADTQYF.

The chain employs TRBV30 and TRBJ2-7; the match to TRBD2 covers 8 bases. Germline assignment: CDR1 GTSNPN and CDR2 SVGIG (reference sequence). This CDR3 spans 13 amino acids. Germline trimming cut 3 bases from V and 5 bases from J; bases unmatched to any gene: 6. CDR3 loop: CAWSPGLVHEQYF. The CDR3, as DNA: TGTGCCTGGAGCCCGGGACTAGTCCACGAGCAGTACTTC.

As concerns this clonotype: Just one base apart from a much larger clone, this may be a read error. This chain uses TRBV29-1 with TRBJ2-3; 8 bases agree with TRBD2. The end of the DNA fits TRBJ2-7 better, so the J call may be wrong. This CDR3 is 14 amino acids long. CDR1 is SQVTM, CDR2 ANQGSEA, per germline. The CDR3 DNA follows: TGCAGCGTTGCCCCGAGCGGGAGCCCCTACGAGCAGTACTTC. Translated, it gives CSVAPSGSPYEQYF.

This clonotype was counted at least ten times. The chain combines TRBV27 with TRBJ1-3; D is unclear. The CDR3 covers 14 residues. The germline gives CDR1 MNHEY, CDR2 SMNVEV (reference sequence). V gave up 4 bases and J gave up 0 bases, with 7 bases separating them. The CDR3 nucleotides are TGTGCCAGCAGTTCCCGCCCCTCTGGAAACACCATATATTTT. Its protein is CASSSRPSGNTIYF.

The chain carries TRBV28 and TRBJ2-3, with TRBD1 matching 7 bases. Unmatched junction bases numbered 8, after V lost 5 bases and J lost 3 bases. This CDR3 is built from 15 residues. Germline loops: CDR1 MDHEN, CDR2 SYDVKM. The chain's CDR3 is CASSLRQGVTDTQYF. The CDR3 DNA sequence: TGTGCCAGCAGTCTGAGACAGGGCGTGACAGATACGCAGTATTTT.

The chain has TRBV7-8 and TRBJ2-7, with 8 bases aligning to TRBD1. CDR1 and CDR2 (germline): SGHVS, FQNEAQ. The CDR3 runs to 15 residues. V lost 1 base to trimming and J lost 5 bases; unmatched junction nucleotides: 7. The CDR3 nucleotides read TGTGCCAGCAGCTTAGTGGCAGGGGGCGGCGACGAGCAGTACTTC. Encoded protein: CASSLVAGGGDEQYF. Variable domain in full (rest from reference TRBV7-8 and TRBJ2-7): GAGVSQSPRYKVAKRGQDVALRCDPISGHVSLFWYQQALGQGPEFLTYFQNEAQLDKSGLPSDRFFAERPEGSVSTLKIQRTQQEDSAVYLCASSLVAGGGDEQYFGPGTRLTVT.

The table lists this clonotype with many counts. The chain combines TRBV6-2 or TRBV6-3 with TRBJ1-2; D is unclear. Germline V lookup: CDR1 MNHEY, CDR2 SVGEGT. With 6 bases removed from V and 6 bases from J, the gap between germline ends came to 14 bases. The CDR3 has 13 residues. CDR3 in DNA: TGTGCCAGCAGCCCACGGGGTCGTAATGGCTACACCTTC. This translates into CASSPRGRNGYTF.

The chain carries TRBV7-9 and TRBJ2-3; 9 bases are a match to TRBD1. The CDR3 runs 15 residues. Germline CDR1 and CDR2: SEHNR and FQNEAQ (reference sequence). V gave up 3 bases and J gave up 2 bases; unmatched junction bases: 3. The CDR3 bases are TGTGCCAGCAGCTTGGGGACAGGGAACACAGATACGCAGTATTTT. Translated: CASSLGTGNTDTQYF.

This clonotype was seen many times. CDR3 region: CASSPAVPPETQYF. Written as DNA, the CDR3 is TGTGCCAGCAGCCCTGCGGTGCCCCCAGAGACCCAGTACTTC. The chain carries TRBV6-1 and TRBJ2-5; D call uncertain. The CDR3 is made up of 14 amino acids. V was trimmed by 6 bases and J by 4 bases, leaving 15 bases between them. Germline V gene sequence: CDR1 MNHNS, CDR2 SASEGT.

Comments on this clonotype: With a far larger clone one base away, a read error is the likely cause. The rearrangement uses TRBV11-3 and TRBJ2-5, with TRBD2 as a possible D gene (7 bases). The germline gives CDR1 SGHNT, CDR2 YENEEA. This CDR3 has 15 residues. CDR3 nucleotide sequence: TGTGCCAGCAGCCCACCAGGGCGGGGGCAGGAGACCGAGTACTTC. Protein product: CASSPPGRGQETEYF. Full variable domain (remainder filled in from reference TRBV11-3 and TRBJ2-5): EAGVVQSPRYKIIEKKQPVAFWCNPISGHNTLYWYLQNLGQGPELLIRYENEEAVDDSQLPKDRFSAERLKGVDSTLKIQPAELGDSAVYLCASSPPGRGQETEYFGPGTRLLVL.

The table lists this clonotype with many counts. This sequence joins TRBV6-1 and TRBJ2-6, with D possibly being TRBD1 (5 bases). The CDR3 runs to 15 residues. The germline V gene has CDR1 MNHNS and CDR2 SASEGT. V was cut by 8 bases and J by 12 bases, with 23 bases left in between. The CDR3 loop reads CASSELPTTVLVLTF. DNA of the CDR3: TGTGCCAGCTCCGAACTCCCCACGACAGTTCTCGTCCTGACTTTC.

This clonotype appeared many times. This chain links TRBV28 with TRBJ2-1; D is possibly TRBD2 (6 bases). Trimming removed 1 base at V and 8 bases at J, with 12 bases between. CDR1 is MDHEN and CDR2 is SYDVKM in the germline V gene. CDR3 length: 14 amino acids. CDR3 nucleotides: TGTGCCAGCAGTTTATTGGGGACTCTGTATGAGCAGTTCTTC. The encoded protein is CASSLLGTLYEQFF. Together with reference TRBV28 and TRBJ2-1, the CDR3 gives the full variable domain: DVKVTQSSRYLVKRTGEKVFLECVQDMDHENMFWYRQDPGLGLRLIYFSYDVKMKEKGDIPEGYSVSREKKERFSLILESASTNQTSMYLCASSLLGTLYEQFFGPGTRLTVL.

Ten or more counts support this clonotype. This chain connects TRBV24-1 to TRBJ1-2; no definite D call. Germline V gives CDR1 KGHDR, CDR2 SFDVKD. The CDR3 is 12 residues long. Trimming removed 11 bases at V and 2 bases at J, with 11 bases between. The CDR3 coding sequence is TGTGCCATATCGGACGGAAACTATGGCTACACCTTC. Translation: CAISDGNYGYTF.

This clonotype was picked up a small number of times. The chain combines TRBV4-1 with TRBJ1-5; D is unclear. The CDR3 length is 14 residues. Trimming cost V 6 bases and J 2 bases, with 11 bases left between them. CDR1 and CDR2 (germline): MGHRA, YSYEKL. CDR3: CASSQLGRNQPQHF. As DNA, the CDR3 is TGCGCCAGCAGTCAACTAGGGCGCAATCAGCCCCAGCATTTT.